This T cell receptor beta chain is from a study of cytomegalovirus exposure and HLA in healthy donors. The PCR had 60 Vbeta and 13 Jbeta primers. Assay used: immunoSEQ multiplex PCR; TCRdb lists only in-frame clones, some missing. The table has around 160,000 clones, roughly 77% seen once. CDR3 length: 14 residues. The chain joins TRBV21-1 to TRBJ1-1; the tabulated D call, TRBD1, remains unverified against the DNA. TRBV21-1 is recorded as a pseudogene. Sequencing input: PBMCs. This receptor was identified in a male donor in good health and CMV-seronegative. CDR3 nucleotide sequence: TGTGCCAGCAACTCTCAGGGGGCACGCACTGAAGCTTTCTTT. It codes for CASNSQGARTEAFF.